Sequencing of this T cell receptor (beta chain) was carried out in a study of blood T cell repertoires in COVID-19. Study in general: Samples of COVID-19 (acute and convalescent) were obtained from the United States, Italy and Spain.

The CDR3 is 17 residues long. CDR1 is SGHNT, CDR2 YENEEA, per germline. V was shortened by 0 bases and J by 1 base, with 14 bases between the two germline ends. In the authors' workflow: Reference gene primers were amplified, and this amplification served to estimate nucleated cell counts. TCRdb's copy holds only in-frame clones and misses some; the assay was immunoSEQ multiplex PCR. The V and J calls and clone size were taken over from that table, and D and trimming were inferred from the DNA. The sample includes over 95,000 clones, about 88% seen only once; the top ten take under 9%. V usage is TRBV11-3 and J usage is TRBJ2-3; D is undetermined. Sequenced sample: peripheral blood. The sequence was collected from a woman aged 70-85 years who had recovered from COVID-19. The CDR3 coding sequence is TGTGCCAGCAGCTTAGATCGGCAGCTCGGAGGCACAGATACGCAGTATTTT. Its translation is CASSLDRQLGGTDTQYF.